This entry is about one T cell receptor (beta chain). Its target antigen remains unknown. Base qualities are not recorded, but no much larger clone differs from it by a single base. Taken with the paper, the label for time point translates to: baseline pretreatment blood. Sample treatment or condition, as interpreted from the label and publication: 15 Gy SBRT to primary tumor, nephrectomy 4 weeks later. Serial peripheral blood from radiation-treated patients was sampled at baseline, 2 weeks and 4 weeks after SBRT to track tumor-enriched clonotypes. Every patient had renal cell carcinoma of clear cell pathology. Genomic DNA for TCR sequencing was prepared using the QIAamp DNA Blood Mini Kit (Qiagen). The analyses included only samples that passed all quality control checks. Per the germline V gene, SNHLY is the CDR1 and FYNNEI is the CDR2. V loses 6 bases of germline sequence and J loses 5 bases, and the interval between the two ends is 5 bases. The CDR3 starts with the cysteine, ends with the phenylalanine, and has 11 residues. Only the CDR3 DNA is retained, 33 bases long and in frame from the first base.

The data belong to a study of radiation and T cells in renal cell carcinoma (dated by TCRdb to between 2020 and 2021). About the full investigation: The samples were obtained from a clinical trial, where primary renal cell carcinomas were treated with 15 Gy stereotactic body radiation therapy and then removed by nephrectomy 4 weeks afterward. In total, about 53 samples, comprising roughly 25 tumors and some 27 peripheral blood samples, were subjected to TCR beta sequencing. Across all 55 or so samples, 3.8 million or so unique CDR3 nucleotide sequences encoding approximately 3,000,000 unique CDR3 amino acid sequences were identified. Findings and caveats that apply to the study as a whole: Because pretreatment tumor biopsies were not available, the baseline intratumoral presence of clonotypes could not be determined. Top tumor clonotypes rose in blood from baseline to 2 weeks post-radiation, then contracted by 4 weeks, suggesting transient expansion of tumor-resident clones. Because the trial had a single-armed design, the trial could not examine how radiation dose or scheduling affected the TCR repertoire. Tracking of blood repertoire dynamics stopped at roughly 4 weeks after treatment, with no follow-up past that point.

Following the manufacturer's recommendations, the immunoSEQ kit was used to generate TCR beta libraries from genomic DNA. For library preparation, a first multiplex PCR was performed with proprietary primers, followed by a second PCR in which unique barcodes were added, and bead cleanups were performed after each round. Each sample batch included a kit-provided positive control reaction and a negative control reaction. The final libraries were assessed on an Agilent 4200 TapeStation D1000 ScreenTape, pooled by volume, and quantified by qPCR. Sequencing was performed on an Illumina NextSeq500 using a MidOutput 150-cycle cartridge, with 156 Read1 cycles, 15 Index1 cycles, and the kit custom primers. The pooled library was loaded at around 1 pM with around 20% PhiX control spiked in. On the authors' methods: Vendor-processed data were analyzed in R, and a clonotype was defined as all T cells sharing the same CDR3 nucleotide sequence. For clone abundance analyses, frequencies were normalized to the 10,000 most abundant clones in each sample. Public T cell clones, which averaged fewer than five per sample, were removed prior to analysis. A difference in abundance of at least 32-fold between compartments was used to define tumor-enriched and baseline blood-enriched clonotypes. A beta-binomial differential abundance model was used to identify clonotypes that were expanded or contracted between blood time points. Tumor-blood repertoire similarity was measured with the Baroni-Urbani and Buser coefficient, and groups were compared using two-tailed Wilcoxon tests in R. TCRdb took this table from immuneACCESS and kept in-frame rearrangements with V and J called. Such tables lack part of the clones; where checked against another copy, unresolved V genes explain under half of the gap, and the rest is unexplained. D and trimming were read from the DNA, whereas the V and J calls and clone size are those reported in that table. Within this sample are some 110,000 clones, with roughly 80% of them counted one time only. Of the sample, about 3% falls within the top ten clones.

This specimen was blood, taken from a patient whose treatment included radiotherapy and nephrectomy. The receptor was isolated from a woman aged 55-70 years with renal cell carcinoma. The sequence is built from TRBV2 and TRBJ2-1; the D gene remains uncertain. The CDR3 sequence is CASSGNNEQFF. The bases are TGTGCCAGCAGCGGAAACAATGAGCAGTTCTTC.